This section outlines one T cell receptor (beta chain) sequence together with its context. What this receptor recognizes is not known. Base quality data are lacking; no much larger clone is found one base away. This sample is drawn from a study of blood T cell repertoires in COVID-19 (dated by TCRdb to the early 2020s). A note on the overall study: Samples covering the acute and convalescent phases of COVID-19 were provided by collaborators in the United States, Italy and Spain. The prospective study material was composed of cDNA or gDNA derived from T cells, B-cell-depleted T cells, or PBMCs. The dataset comprised deeply sampled blood TCRbeta repertoires from subjects exposed to, actively infected with, or recovered from COVID-19. The repertoires were made available in a free public database intended to serve as a resource for research on the immune response to SARS-CoV-2. The samples were drawn from two sources: the first 160 participants of the ongoing ImmuneRACE study, and over 950 subjects contributed by 6 global collaborators. The sample metadata nearly always contained a de-identified subject ID, COVID-19 status, age in years and sex. Where available, HLA class I and class II types were taken from metadata supplied by the sample provider and were not determined by assay-based typing.

Based on the germline V gene, the CDR1 and CDR2 sequences are SGHVS and FQNEAQ. CDR3 length: 16 amino acids, cysteine to phenylalanine. Only the CDR3 DNA is retained, 48 bases long and in frame from the first base. V ends up 1 base short and J 4 bases short, with an unmatched junction base count of 8. Each collaborating institution followed its own protocols to collect whole blood in K2EDTA tubes. For TCRbeta analysis, collaborator samples were shipped as frozen whole blood, as isolated PBMCs, or as DNA extracted from either sample type. The study at large found these results: The amount of clinical and demographic metadata varied by source and participant and was provided uncurated.

TCRbeta CDR3 regions were amplified from genomic DNA by means of the immunoSEQ Assay, a bias-controlled multiplex PCR. The original pipeline was this. Within the assay, amplification of reference gene primers was used to estimate how many nucleated cells each sample contained. Sequence reads were collapsed and filtered to measure the absolute abundance of every unique TCRbeta CDR3 rearrangement. For each sample, productive Simpson clonality was calculated by taking the square root of Simpson's diversity index across productive rearrangements. The table comes from immuneACCESS by way of TCRdb, which keeps in-frame sequences with V and J called. Part of the clones is missing from these tables; in studies checked, under half for an unresolved V gene and the rest for unknown reasons. That table supplies the V and J calls and clone size; D and trimming were determined from the DNA. The sample table holds 160,000 or so clones, of which over 85% were seen once. Of the sample, around 17% falls within the top ten clones.

The V and J segments used are TRBV7-8 and TRBJ2-5; 8 nucleotides in the junction match TRBD2. The sequence was obtained from a man aged 55-75 years with active or convalescent COVID-19. Sequencing was performed on peripheral blood. The DNA sequence reads TGTGCCAGCAGCTTAGAACGGGGGGGGGCGTTAGAGACCCAGTACTTC. This yields the protein CASSLERGGALETQYF.